A single sample is the source of the 4 T cell receptor beta chains below, sequenced in a study of T cells in localized non-small cell lung cancer. Profiling relied on immunoSEQ multiplex PCR, and the TCRdb table lists in-frame clones only, not all of them. The sample consists of around 83,000 clones, 80% of them appearing once. The sequences come from PBMCs, collected before any cancer treatment. These receptors were collected from a man aged 40 to 75 with stage II squamous cell lung carcinoma.

In this sample, this clone turned up once. The V call is TRBV18, the J call TRBJ2-7, with 9 bases aligning to TRBD1. J gave up 5 bases and V 6 bases, and 14 bases lay outside the gene matches. Germline values: CDR1 KGHSH, CDR2 LQKENI. The CDR3 totals 16 residues. CDR3 loop: CASSRGTGQGMNEQYF. Written as DNA, the CDR3 is TGTGCCAGCTCGCGGGGAACCGGACAGGGGATGAACGAGCAGTACTTC.

This clone was seen just once. Within the sample, other DNA sequences also encode this same CDR3. V is TRBV15 and J is TRBJ2-7, with D unresolved. The V end lost 3 bases, the J end lost 3 bases, and 9 bases lay between the germline ends. In germline, CDR1 is LNHNV, CDR2 YYDKDF (reference sequence). This CDR3 has 13 residues. CDR3 region: CATSRSSSYEQYF. CDR3 coding DNA: TGTGCCACCAGCAGGTCTTCTAGCTACGAGCAGTACTTC.

With regard to this clone: Other DNA sequences in this sample translate to the same CDR3. The chain recombines TRBV5-1 with TRBJ2-3; 7 nucleotides agree with TRBD1. V was clipped by 4 bases and J by 1 base; unmatched bases: 3. Germline V gene data show CDR1 as SGHRS and CDR2 as YFSETQ. The CDR3 sequence is 14 residues long. CDR3 nucleotides: TGCGCCAGCAGCCGCGGACAGGGCACAGATACGCAGTATTTT. It yields the protein CASSRGQGTDTQYF.

V and J are TRBV2 and TRBJ2-7; 9 positions match TRBD2. V gave up 6 bases and J gave up 0 bases; unmatched junction bases: 6. Per the germline V gene, CDR1 is SNHLY and CDR2 is FYNNEI. This CDR3 spans 15 amino acids. The CDR3 here is CASRASGALSYEQYF. In nucleotides, the CDR3 is TGTGCCAGCAGGGCTAGCGGGGCTCTCTCCTACGAGCAGTACTTC.